The 3 T cell receptor beta chains reported below all come from one sample, sequenced in a study of a mutant IDH1 vaccine in newly diagnosed glioma. Time point described: week 47, end of study. The content of each vaccine dose was 300 ug of mutant IDH1 20-mer peptide, and topical imiquimod accompanied it. Libraries were prepared by immunoSEQ multiplex PCR; TCRdb keeps only in-frame clonotypes and omits some of them. The sample records roughly 86,000 clones, roughly 90% being singletons. Their specific antigens are unknown. The sequences come from PBMCs, collected from a glioma patient whose treatment included an IDH1 peptide vaccine. The receptors stem from a woman between 45 and 65 years old with glioma.

This CDR3 reads CASTSSGSTHEQYF. CDR3 DNA sequence: TGTGCCAGCACCAGTAGCGGGAGTACCCACGAGCAGTACTTC. The chain links TRBV7-9 to TRBJ2-7; TRBD2 agrees at 9 bases. The germline CDR1 and CDR2 sequences are SEHNR and FQNEAQ (reference sequence). The CDR3 contains 14 residues. Trimming removed 7 bases from V and 5 bases from J; junction bases left unmatched: 9.

The chain joins TRBV7-2 to TRBJ2-1; D remains unclear. CDR1 is SGHTA and CDR2 is FQGNSA in the germline V gene. Trimming stripped 1 base from V and 13 bases from J, with 11 bases between. The CDR3 totals 12 residues. This chain's CDR3 is CASSLVVGRQFF. Written as DNA, the CDR3 is TGTGCCAGCAGCTTAGTGGTGGGCCGCCAGTTCTTC. Complete variable domain (other parts from reference TRBV7-2 and TRBJ2-1): GAGVSQSPSNKVTEKGKDVELRCDPISGHTALYWYRQSLGQGLEFLIYFQGNSAPDKSGLPSDRFSAERTGGSVSTLTIQRTQQEDSAVYLCASSLVVGRQFFGPGTRLTVL.

The chain recombines TRBV28 with TRBJ1-5; 12 bases agree with TRBD1. Germline CDR1 MDHEN, CDR2 SYDVKM. The J segment lost 7 bases and the V segment lost 6 bases, leaving 16 bases of the junction unmatched. The CDR3 is made up of 18 amino acids. CDR3 bases: TGTGCCAGCAGAATTCCCCTAACCGGGACAGGGGGCCACCAGCCCCAGCATTTT. This encodes CASRIPLTGTGGHQPQHF.